This record covers a single TCR beta chain. CDR3 length equals 15 residues. V was pared by 3 bases and J by 5 bases, with 2 bases of the junction left unmatched. Germline V gene sequence: CDR1 SGHAT, CDR2 FQNNGV. The sample comes from a study of blood T cell repertoires in COVID-19. Study-wide background: Sample material is recorded as cDNA or gDNA derived from T cells, B-cell-depleted T cells, or PBMCs.

Sequenced by immunoSEQ multiplex PCR; TCRdb stores in-frame clones only, minus some. The table has some 130,000 clones, less than 90% seen once; the top ten hold under 1.5%. This chain connects TRBV11-2 to TRBJ1-6, with TRBD1 matching 9 bases. This clonotype originated in a man aged 55 to 70 with acute or convalescent COVID-19. Sequenced: peripheral blood. This chain's CDR3 is CASSLGTGNNSPLHF. DNA of the CDR3: TGTGCCAGCAGCTTGGGGACAGGGAATAATTCACCCCTCCACTTT. The full variable domain, with the rest looked up from reference TRBV11-2 and TRBJ1-6, is EAGVAQSPRYKIIEKRQSVAFWCNPISGHATLYWYQQILGQGPKLLIQFQNNGVVDDSQLPKDRFSAERLKGVDSTLKIQPAKLEDSAVYLCASSLGTGNNSPLHFGNGTRLTVT.